This TCR beta chain emerged from a study of T cell responses to AZD1222 COVID-19 vaccine. Study results and limitations: Donors in the cohort were predominantly white British and more often female, and clonal diversity was possibly underestimated.

The CDR3 covers 14 residues. The V gene end was trimmed by 5 bases and the J gene end by 1 base; junction bases not matched to a gene: 4. Germline V lookup: CDR1 MNHEY, CDR2 SVGEGT. Method: immunoSEQ multiplex PCR; TCRdb's copy keeps in-frame clones and lacks some. The sample has about 76,000 clones; roughly 80% are singletons. As regards this clone: Antigen unknown.

The sample in question was peripheral blood, obtained 28 days after the second dose of the MenACWY control vaccine. The rearrangement joins TRBV6-2 or TRBV6-3 to TRBJ2-5; 7 nucleotides align to TRBD1. This clonotype was obtained from an adult who received the MenACWY meningococcal vaccine as a control. The DNA of the CDR3 is TGTGCCAGCAGTAGAGGGGACAGCCAAGAGACCCAGTACTTC. Its translation is CASSRGDSQETQYF.